A selection of T cell receptor beta chains follows, all from one sample in a study of cytomegalovirus exposure and HLA in healthy donors. Profiling relied on immunoSEQ multiplex PCR, and the TCRdb table lists in-frame clones only, not all of them. The table shows some 130,000 clones, with about 60% occurring only once. Material: PBMCs. These receptors were collected from a man aged 35-49 years in good health and CMV-seropositive. Both conserved end residues are part of each CDR3. A D gene is named only where the DNA matches it firmly. Clone size is given for some rows only: seen once, a few or many times, or a class if the clone is expanded.

D gene: NA; J gene: TRBJ1-6; clone size: NA; V gene: TRBV10-3; CDR3 DNA: TGTGCCATCAGTGAGTCACAGGGTGATTCACCCCTCCACTTT; CDR3 protein: CAISESQGDSPLHF
D gene: NA; J gene: TRBJ2-3; clone size: NA; V gene: TRBV10-2; CDR3 DNA: TGCGCCAGCAGGATGGTGGACTTTCGGTTAGATACGCAGTATTTT; CDR3 protein: CASRMVDFRLDTQYF
D gene: NA; J gene: TRBJ1-5; clone size: NA; V gene: TRBV21-1; CDR3 DNA: TGTGCCAGCACCTCAAATGGAGACCGGTGCAATCAGCCCCAGCATTTT; CDR3 protein: CASTSNGDRCNQPQHF
D gene: NA; J gene: TRBJ2-5; clone size: NA; V gene: TRBV7-9; CDR3 DNA: TGTGCCAGCGCGCGTTTGGGGACTCAAGAGACCCAGTACTTC; CDR3 protein: CASARLGTQETQYF
D gene: TRBD2; J gene: TRBJ2-2; clone size: few; V gene: TRBV5-1; CDR3 DNA: TGCGCCAGCAGCTATGGACTAGCGGGGGCGTCAAGCGGGGAGCTGTTTTTT; CDR3 protein: CASSYGLAGASSGELFF
D gene: TRBD1; J gene: TRBJ2-7; clone size: NA; V gene: TRBV29-1; CDR3 DNA: TGCAGCGTTGAGAGGAGAGACAGGGGACACTACGAGCAGTACTTC; CDR3 protein: CSVERRDRGHYEQYF
D gene: NA; J gene: TRBJ1-2; clone size: few; V gene: TRBV4-2; CDR3 DNA: TGTGCCAGCAGCCAAGTTGGATGGGGGGAGTACGGGAGAAAAAACTATGGCTACACCTTC; CDR3 protein: CASSQVGWGEYGRKNYGYTF
D gene: NA; J gene: TRBJ2-7; clone size: NA; V gene: TRBV5-6; CDR3 DNA: TGTGCCAGCAGCCTGTTGGGGGAGGTCACTTCGCGGCAGTACTTC; CDR3 protein: CASSLLGEVTSRQYF
D gene: NA; J gene: TRBJ2-3; clone size: NA; V gene: TRBV9; CDR3 DNA: TGTGCCAGCAGCCCCCGACAGGACACAGATACGCAGTATTTT; CDR3 protein: CASSPRQDTDTQYF
D gene: NA; J gene: TRBJ2-7; clone size: once; V gene: TRBV6-5; CDR3 DNA: TGTGCCAGCAAATCAACAACAGGGACCTACGAGCAGTACTTC; CDR3 protein: CASKSTTGTYEQYF
D gene: NA; J gene: TRBJ2-2; clone size: NA; V gene: TRBV10-3; CDR3 DNA: TGTGCCATCAGTGCTGGGCGAGAGGGCACCGGGGAGCTGTTTTTT; CDR3 protein: CAISAGREGTGELFF
D gene: NA; J gene: TRBJ2-5; clone size: NA; V gene: TRBV5-1; CDR3 DNA: TGCGCCAGCAGCTTCCGCGGAGGGCTCCAAGAGACCCAGTACTTC; CDR3 protein: CASSFRGGLQETQYF
D gene: NA; J gene: TRBJ1-1; clone size: NA; V gene: TRBV28; CDR3 DNA: TGTGCCAGCAGTCCGGACTACACTGAAGCTTTCTTT; CDR3 protein: CASSPDYTEAFF